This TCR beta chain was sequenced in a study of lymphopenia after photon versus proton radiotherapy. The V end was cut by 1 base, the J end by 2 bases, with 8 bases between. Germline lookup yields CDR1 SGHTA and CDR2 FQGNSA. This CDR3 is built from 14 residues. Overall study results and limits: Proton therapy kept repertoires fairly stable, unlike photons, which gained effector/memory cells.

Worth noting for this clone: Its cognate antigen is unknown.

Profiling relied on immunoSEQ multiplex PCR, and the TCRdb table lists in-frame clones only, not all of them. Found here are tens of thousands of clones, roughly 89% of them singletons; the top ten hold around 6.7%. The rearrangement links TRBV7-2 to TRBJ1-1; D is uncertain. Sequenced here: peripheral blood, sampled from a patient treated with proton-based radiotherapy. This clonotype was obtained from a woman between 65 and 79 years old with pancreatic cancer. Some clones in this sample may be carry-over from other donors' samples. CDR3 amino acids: CASSLGWFNTEAFF. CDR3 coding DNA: TGTGCCAGCAGCTTAGGCTGGTTTAACACTGAAGCTTTCTTT. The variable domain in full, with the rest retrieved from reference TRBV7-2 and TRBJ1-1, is GAGVSQSPSNKVTEKGKDVELRCDPISGHTALYWYRQSLGQGLEFLIYFQGNSAPDKSGLPSDRFSAERTGGSVSTLTIQRTQQEDSAVYLCASSLGWFNTEAFFGQGTRLTVV.